The clone carrying this T cell receptor beta chain was seen many times. The antigen is undetermined. These data belong to a study of breast tumors, draining lymph nodes, adjacent tissues. Study-wide findings and caveats: Most tumor T cells seemingly derive from lymph node, then expand in tumor. Compared with lymph nodes, tumors were less diverse; compared with nontumor tissue, more. Tumor T cell lymph node origin was a supported hypothesis, not proven.

Samples came from axillary lymph nodes draining the breast cancer. Each CDR3 protein is one row after TCRdb ran MiXCR on the multiplex PCR reads. The sample shows fewer than 200,000 distinct CDR3 sequences, roughly a third of them seen only once. The V end lost 6 bases, the J end lost 2 bases, and 11 bases lay between the germline ends. CDR1 is MNHEY, CDR2 SVGAGI, per germline. This CDR3 is 13 amino acids long. The TCR originated in a female donor with breast cancer. Some clones in this sample may be carry-over from other donors' samples. The chain is built from TRBV6-5 and TRBJ2-7; D may be TRBD1 (6 bases). Sequenced sample: axillary lymph node tissue. The CDR3: CASSVTGPYEQYF. Here the CDR3 DNA reads TGTGCCAGCAGCGTAACAGGGCCCTACGAGCAGTACTTC.